This entry describes one T cell receptor (beta chain). Germline-derived CDR1 and CDR2 are KGHSH and LQKENI. The CDR3 loop spans 13 amino acids. J lost 5 bases, V lost 3 bases, and 2 bases had no gene match. This sample is drawn from a study of blood T cell repertoires in COVID-19. Study-level background: Sites across the United States, Italy and Spain contributed samples from acute and convalescent COVID-19. Sample material is recorded as cDNA or gDNA derived from T cells, B-cell-depleted T cells, or PBMCs.

In the source study's methods: Reference gene primer amplification yielded estimated nucleated cell counts. Clones were sequenced by immunoSEQ multiplex PCR, and TCRdb holds only the in-frame ones, with some missing. The V and J calls and clone size were taken over from that table, and D and trimming were inferred from the DNA. This sample yields a few hundred thousand clones, of which about nine tenths are seen a single time; approximately 3.7% belongs to the top ten. The specimen sequenced was peripheral blood. The TCR sequence derives from a man between 60 and 70 years old who had recovered from COVID-19. The chain employs TRBV18 and TRBJ1-2, with 8 bases identical to TRBD1. The CDR3 sequence: CASSPGQEYGYTF. CDR3 DNA: TGTGCCAGCTCACCGGGACAGGAATATGGCTACACCTTC.